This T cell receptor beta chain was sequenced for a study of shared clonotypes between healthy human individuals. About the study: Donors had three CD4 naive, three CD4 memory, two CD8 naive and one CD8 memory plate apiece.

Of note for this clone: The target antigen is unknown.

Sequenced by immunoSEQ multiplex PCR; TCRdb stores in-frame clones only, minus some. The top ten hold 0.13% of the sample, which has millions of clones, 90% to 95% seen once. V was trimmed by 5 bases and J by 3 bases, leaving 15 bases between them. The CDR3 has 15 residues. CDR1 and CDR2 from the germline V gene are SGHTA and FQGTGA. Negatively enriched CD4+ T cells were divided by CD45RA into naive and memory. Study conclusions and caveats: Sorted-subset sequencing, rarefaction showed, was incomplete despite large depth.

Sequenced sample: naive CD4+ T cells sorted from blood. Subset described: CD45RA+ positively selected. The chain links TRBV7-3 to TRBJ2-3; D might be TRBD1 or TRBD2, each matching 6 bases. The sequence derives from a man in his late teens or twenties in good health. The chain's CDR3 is CASSLGGGGTDTQYF. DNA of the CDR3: TGTGCCAGCAGCCTAGGGGGAGGTGGGACAGATACGCAGTATTTT.